The 10 T cell receptor beta chains given below trace back to one sample, sequenced in a study of blood T cell repertoires in COVID-19. Generated by immunoSEQ multiplex PCR, the TCRdb table keeps only in-frame clones and is missing some. The sample has approximately 57,000 clones; roughly 89% are singletons. The sequencing input was peripheral blood. The receptor source for this set is a man aged 45 to 65 with acute or convalescent COVID-19.

The chain employs TRBV6-2 or TRBV6-3 and TRBJ1-5, with D hard to call. Germline V lookup: CDR1 MNHEY, CDR2 SVGEGT. The CDR3 is 16 amino acids. Trimming removed 0 bases at V and 3 bases at J, with 12 bases between. The CDR3, as DNA: TGTGCCAGCAGTTACTCGGAACAGACCTACAATCAGCCCCAGCATTTT. Translated: CASSYSEQTYNQPQHF.

V and J are TRBV19 and TRBJ1-5; possibly TRBD1 for D (6 bases). CDR1 is LNHDA, CDR2 SQIVND, per germline (reference sequence). V was pared by 4 bases and J by 3 bases, with 13 bases between. The CDR3 sequence is 15 residues long. CDR3: CASSRTVTHNQPQHF. DNA for the CDR3: TGTGCCAGTAGTAGGACAGTCACTCACAATCAGCCCCAGCATTTT.

V gene TRBV4-1 combines with J gene TRBJ2-2, with TRBD2 matching over 7 bases. CDR1 and CDR2 (germline): MGHRA, YSYEKL. V lost 4 bases to trimming and J lost 6 bases; unmatched junction nucleotides: 5. The CDR3 totals 14 residues. This CDR3 is CASSPTGRSGELFF. In nucleotides, the CDR3 is TGCGCCAGCAGCCCAACCGGGAGGTCCGGGGAGCTGTTTTTT.

J is TRBJ1-1 and V is TRBV6-5, with D perhaps TRBD1 (5 bases). The germline V gene encodes CDR1 MNHEY and CDR2 SVGAGI. Deletions cut 5 bases from V and 0 bases from J, with 7 bases between. The CDR3 sequence is 13 residues long. This chain's CDR3 is CASSHRMNTEAFF. For the CDR3, the DNA is TGTGCCAGCAGTCACAGGATGAACACTGAAGCTTTCTTT.

The chain joins TRBV6-6 to TRBJ2-1, with 7 bases lining up with TRBD2. Germline trimming cut 7 bases from V and 5 bases from J; bases unmatched to any gene: 11. The length of the CDR3 is 15 residues. CDR1 is MNHNY and CDR2 is SVGAGI in the germline V gene (reference sequence). The CDR3 DNA reads as TGTGCCAGCACCCAGGGTCGGGAGGTGAACAATGAGCAGTTCTTC. Translation: CASTQGREVNNEQFF.

V usage is TRBV6-5 and J usage is TRBJ2-6; D ambiguous. Trimming cost V 5 bases and J 3 bases, with 11 bases left between them. CDR1 and CDR2 (germline): MNHEY, SVGAGI. CDR3 length equals 15 residues. This CDR3 is CASSLQVLGANVLTF. The CDR3 region has the DNA TGTGCCAGCAGTCTTCAGGTGCTTGGGGCCAACGTCCTGACTTTC.

As to this clone: At one end, the junction sequence differs from germline, possibly due to a read error. This rearrangement joins TRBV30 to TRBJ2-1, with 11 bases fitting TRBD2. CDR3 length: 14 amino acids. Germline CDR1 is GTSNPN and CDR2 is SVGIG (reference sequence). DNA for the CDR3: TGTGCCGGGAGACTAGCGGGAAGCGGGGATGAGCAGTTCTTC. It codes for CAGRLAGSGDEQFF. Looking up the rest from reference TRBV30 and TRBJ2-1 gives the full variable domain: SQTIHQWPATLVQPVGSPLSLECTVEGTSNPNLYWYRQAAGRGLQLLFYSVGIGQISSEVPQNLSASRPQDRQFILSSKKLLLSDSGFYLCAGRLAGSGDEQFFGPGTRLTVL.

The rearrangement uses TRBV6-1 and TRBJ1-1; D is unresolved. The germline V gene has CDR1 MNHNS and CDR2 SASEGT. Trimming took 0 bases from V and 1 from J, leaving 3 bases between them. This CDR3 is 13 amino acids long. CDR3 loop: CASSEARNTEAFF. CDR3 nucleotide sequence: TGTGCCAGCAGTGAAGCTAGGAACACTGAAGCTTTCTTT.

This sequence joins TRBV6-5 and TRBJ1-5; D not certain. V dropped 5 bases and J dropped 5 bases, with 10 bases sitting between them. The CDR3 sequence is 13 residues long. Germline V gives CDR1 MNHEY, CDR2 SVGAGI. CDR3 sequence reads: CASSPGFYQPQHF. In DNA, the CDR3 is TGTGCCAGCAGTCCCGGGTTCTATCAGCCCCAGCATTTT.

This clone was counted a few times. The chain has TRBV29-1 and TRBJ1-1; possible D gene TRBD1, 5 bases. The germline V and J ends were trimmed by 7 bases and 1 base, with 13 bases remaining between them. Germline values: CDR1 SQVTM, CDR2 ANQGSEA. The CDR3 runs 13 residues. CDR3: CSAEKGQNTEAFF. The CDR3, as DNA: TGCAGCGCCGAGAAGGGGCAGAACACTGAAGCTTTCTTT.